A selection of T cell receptor beta chains follows, all from one sample in a study of blood T cell repertoires in COVID-19. Produced via immunoSEQ multiplex PCR; TCRdb's table is partial and in-frame only. The table has about 170,000 clones, around 90% seen once. The sequenced sample consisted of peripheral blood. The receptor source for this set is a man aged 50-60 years who had recovered from COVID-19. Each CDR3 is given with its conserved first and last residue. The D gene is left open where the match is weak. The size entry is marked missing in some rows and otherwise reads once, few, many or a size class.

J gene: TRBJ1-2; V gene: TRBV24-1; clone size: .; D gene: TRBD1; CDR3 protein: CATSDNGTDHYGYTF; CDR3 DNA: TGTGCCACCAGTGACAACGGGACAGACCACTATGGCTACACCTTC
J gene: TRBJ1-6; V gene: TRBV6-5; clone size: few; D gene: .; CDR3 protein: CASSYSRGPNSPLHF; CDR3 DNA: TGTGCCAGCAGTTACTCGCGGGGCCCAAATTCACCCCTCCACTTT
J gene: TRBJ1-2; V gene: TRBV12-3/TRBV12-4; clone size: .; D gene: .; CDR3 protein: CASSGTRTTGYTF; CDR3 DNA: TGTGCCAGCAGTGGGACCAGGACTACTGGCTACACCTTC
J gene: TRBJ2-7; V gene: TRBV9; clone size: .; D gene: TRBD2; CDR3 protein: CASSREAGGGYEQYF; CDR3 DNA: TGTGCCAGCAGCCGGGAGGCGGGCGGGGGCTACGAGCAGTACTTC
J gene: TRBJ1-5; V gene: TRBV19; clone size: .; D gene: .; CDR3 protein: CASSIVSQPQHF; CDR3 DNA: TGTGCCAGTAGTATAGTCAGTCAGCCCCAGCATTTT
J gene: TRBJ2-2; V gene: TRBV3-1/TRBV3-2; clone size: .; D gene: TRBD1; CDR3 protein: CASSQADRGVTGELFF; CDR3 DNA: TGTGCCAGCAGCCAAGCGGACAGGGGTGTAACCGGGGAGCTGTTTTTT
J gene: TRBJ2-3; V gene: TRBV18; clone size: .; D gene: .; CDR3 protein: CASSPGGDTQYF; CDR3 DNA: TGTGCCAGCTCACCTGGGGGGGATACGCAGTATTTT
J gene: TRBJ2-1; V gene: TRBV2; clone size: .; D gene: .; CDR3 protein: CASSGVLGYNEQFF; CDR3 DNA: TGTGCCAGCAGTGGAGTACTAGGGTACAATGAGCAGTTCTTC
J gene: TRBJ2-7; V gene: TRBV4-3; clone size: .; D gene: .; CDR3 protein: CASSQEMLGGYEQYF; CDR3 DNA: TGCGCCAGCAGCCAAGAGATGTTGGGGGGCTACGAGCAGTACTTC
J gene: TRBJ2-7; V gene: TRBV15; clone size: .; D gene: TRBD1; CDR3 protein: CATRPGTGGFEQYF; CDR3 DNA: TGTGCCACCAGACCAGGGACAGGGGGCTTTGAGCAGTACTTC
J gene: TRBJ1-4; V gene: TRBV7-2; clone size: .; D gene: .; CDR3 protein: CASTREPTNEKLFF; CDR3 DNA: TGTGCCAGCACACGGGAGCCAACTAATGAAAAACTGTTTTTT
J gene: TRBJ2-7; V gene: TRBV5-6; clone size: .; D gene: TRBD2; CDR3 protein: CASSLLAGGRYEQYF; CDR3 DNA: TGTGCCAGCAGCTTGCTAGCGGGAGGGAGGTACGAGCAGTACTTC
J gene: TRBJ2-5; V gene: TRBV7-9; clone size: once; D gene: TRBD1; CDR3 protein: CASRGQAQGAQYF; CDR3 DNA: TGTGCCAGCAGGGGACAGGCCCAAGGGGCCCAGTACTTC
J gene: TRBJ2-7; V gene: TRBV19; clone size: .; D gene: .; CDR3 protein: CASRAGLKTPYEQYF; CDR3 DNA: TGTGCCAGTAGGGCCGGACTTAAAACGCCCTACGAGCAGTACTTC
J gene: TRBJ2-3; V gene: TRBV18; clone size: .; D gene: TRBD1; CDR3 protein: CASSPPGQGTTDTQYF; CDR3 DNA: TGTGCCAGCTCACCACCTGGACAGGGGACGACAGATACGCAGTATTTT
J gene: TRBJ2-2; V gene: TRBV6-5; clone size: once; D gene: TRBD2; CDR3 protein: CASSFTSGGPTGELFF; CDR3 DNA: TGTGCCAGCAGTTTTACTAGCGGGGGGCCCACCGGGGAGCTGTTTTTT
J gene: TRBJ2-7; V gene: TRBV19; clone size: .; D gene: .; CDR3 protein: CASKEIVSSYEQYF; CDR3 DNA: TGTGCCAGTAAGGAGATTGTCAGCTCCTACGAGCAGTACTTC
J gene: TRBJ1-1; V gene: TRBV14; clone size: .; D gene: .; CDR3 protein: CASSQVEAGRNTEAFF; CDR3 DNA: TGTGCCAGCAGCCAAGTTGAAGCAGGGCGGAACACTGAAGCTTTCTTT
J gene: TRBJ1-4; V gene: TRBV2; clone size: .; D gene: TRBD1; CDR3 protein: CASAGTVATNEKLFF; CDR3 DNA: TGTGCCAGCGCGGGGACAGTAGCAACTAATGAAAAACTGTTTTTT
J gene: TRBJ1-3; V gene: TRBV28; clone size: .; D gene: .; CDR3 protein: CASKLASSGNTIYF; CDR3 DNA: TGTGCCAGCAAATTGGCTAGCTCTGGAAACACCATATATTTT
J gene: TRBJ1-4; V gene: TRBV27; clone size: .; D gene: TRBD1; CDR3 protein: CASSSPGTGGEKLFF; CDR3 DNA: TGTGCCAGCAGTTCACCCGGGACAGGAGGAGAAAAACTGTTTTTT
J gene: TRBJ2-7; V gene: TRBV4-1; clone size: .; D gene: TRBD1; CDR3 protein: CASSPTGGEQYF; CDR3 DNA: TGCGCCAGCAGCCCGACAGGGGGCGAGCAGTACTTC
J gene: TRBJ2-1; V gene: TRBV7-2; clone size: .; D gene: .; CDR3 protein: CASSLGGTYNEQFF; CDR3 DNA: TGTGCCAGCAGCTTGGGCGGGACTTACAATGAGCAGTTCTTC
J gene: TRBJ2-2; V gene: TRBV28; clone size: .; D gene: .; CDR3 protein: CASSLVRRSNTGELFF; CDR3 DNA: TGTGCCAGCAGTTTAGTTCGGCGGTCGAACACCGGGGAGCTGTTTTTT
J gene: TRBJ2-5; V gene: TRBV7-9; clone size: .; D gene: TRBD1; CDR3 protein: CASRTGGRQETQYF; CDR3 DNA: TGTGCCAGCCGGACAGGGGGCAGACAAGAGACCCAGTACTTC
J gene: TRBJ2-7; V gene: TRBV9; clone size: .; D gene: .; CDR3 protein: CASSRDGSGEQYF; CDR3 DNA: TGTGCCAGCAGCCGGGACGGGAGCGGCGAGCAGTACTTC
J gene: TRBJ2-3; V gene: TRBV29-1; clone size: .; D gene: .; CDR3 protein: CSGEVGGFTDTQYF; CDR3 DNA: TGCAGCGGGGAGGTCGGCGGGTTCACAGATACGCAGTATTTT
J gene: TRBJ2-7; V gene: TRBV6-2/TRBV6-3; clone size: .; D gene: TRBD1; CDR3 protein: CASSSNTGAYEQYF; CDR3 DNA: TGTGCCAGCAGTTCGAATACAGGGGCCTACGAGCAGTACTTC
J gene: TRBJ1-3; V gene: TRBV27; clone size: .; D gene: .; CDR3 protein: CASSFRGNSGNTIYF; CDR3 DNA: TGTGCCAGCAGTTTTCGGGGTAATTCTGGAAACACCATATATTTT
J gene: TRBJ2-1; V gene: TRBV5-1; clone size: .; D gene: .; CDR3 protein: CASSFSSGPYNEQFF; CDR3 DNA: TGCGCCAGCAGCTTTAGTAGCGGCCCTTACAATGAGCAGTTCTTC
J gene: TRBJ2-1; V gene: TRBV7-6; clone size: .; D gene: TRBD1; CDR3 protein: CASSQSPGQGLYNEQFF; CDR3 DNA: TGTGCCAGCAGCCAAAGCCCGGGACAGGGACTTTACAATGAGCAGTTCTTC
J gene: TRBJ1-2; V gene: TRBV28; clone size: .; D gene: TRBD1; CDR3 protein: CASRLSYRGLNGYTF; CDR3 DNA: TGTGCCAGCAGACTCTCATACAGGGGGTTAAATGGCTACACCTTC
J gene: TRBJ1-2; V gene: TRBV29-1; clone size: .; D gene: TRBD1; CDR3 protein: CSVRQGANYGYTF; CDR3 DNA: TGCAGCGTCCGACAGGGGGCTAACTATGGCTACACCTTC
J gene: TRBJ1-2; V gene: TRBV28; clone size: .; D gene: TRBD1; CDR3 protein: CASREPGQGIYGYTF; CDR3 DNA: TGTGCCAGCAGGGAACCGGGACAGGGGATCTATGGCTACACCTTC
J gene: TRBJ2-1; V gene: TRBV5-4; clone size: .; D gene: TRBD2; CDR3 protein: CASSERGSSYNEQFF; CDR3 DNA: TGTGCCAGCAGCGAGCGGGGGAGCTCCTACAATGAGCAGTTCTTC
J gene: TRBJ2-6; V gene: TRBV6-5; clone size: .; D gene: TRBD1; CDR3 protein: CASRTQGSGANVLTF; CDR3 DNA: TGTGCCAGCAGGACACAGGGGTCCGGGGCCAACGTCCTGACTTTC
J gene: TRBJ2-7; V gene: TRBV29-1; clone size: once; D gene: .; CDR3 protein: CSVLTTSTYEQYF; CDR3 DNA: TGCAGCGTCCTCACCACCTCGACATACGAGCAGTACTTC
J gene: TRBJ1-5; V gene: TRBV16; clone size: .; D gene: .; CDR3 protein: CASSQLGRSNQPQHF; CDR3 DNA: TGTGCCAGCAGCCAGCTGGGGAGGAGCAATCAGCCCCAGCATTTT
J gene: TRBJ2-7; V gene: TRBV3-1/TRBV3-2; clone size: once; D gene: .; CDR3 protein: CASSQEPQGNYEQYF; CDR3 DNA: TGTGCCAGCAGCCAAGAGCCGCAGGGAAACTACGAGCAGTACTTC
J gene: TRBJ2-5; V gene: TRBV30; clone size: .; D gene: .; CDR3 protein: CAWSVPRGQETQYF; CDR3 DNA: TGTGCCTGGAGTGTACCCCGGGGGCAAGAGACCCAGTACTTC
J gene: TRBJ1-1; V gene: TRBV4-3; clone size: .; D gene: .; CDR3 protein: CASSQDRQGWTEAFF; CDR3 DNA: TGCGCCAGCAGCCAAGATAGGCAGGGGTGGACTGAAGCTTTCTTT
J gene: TRBJ2-5; V gene: TRBV7-3; clone size: once; D gene: TRBD2; CDR3 protein: CASSLAGVMGETQYF; CDR3 DNA: TGTGCCAGCAGCCTAGCGGGGGTAATGGGAGAGACCCAGTACTTC
J gene: TRBJ1-1; V gene: TRBV10-3; clone size: few; D gene: .; CDR3 protein: CAISEGHLNTEAFF; CDR3 DNA: TGTGCCATCAGTGAGGGACACCTGAACACTGAAGCTTTCTTT
J gene: TRBJ2-3; V gene: TRBV13; clone size: .; D gene: .; CDR3 protein: CASSSTGDPTSGSTTDTQYF; CDR3 DNA: TGTGCCAGCAGCTCCACAGGGGACCCCACTAGCGGCTCTACCACAGATACGCAGTATTTT
J gene: TRBJ1-2; V gene: TRBV29-1; clone size: .; D gene: TRBD1; CDR3 protein: CSVGVGQGANYGYTF; CDR3 DNA: TGCAGCGTTGGGGTTGGACAGGGGGCTAACTATGGCTACACCTTC
J gene: TRBJ2-7; V gene: TRBV3-1/TRBV3-2; clone size: .; D gene: .; CDR3 protein: CASSPSGQTYEQYF; CDR3 DNA: TGTGCCAGCAGCCCGTCCGGACAGACCTACGAGCAGTACTTC
J gene: TRBJ1-4; V gene: TRBV3-1/TRBV3-2; clone size: .; D gene: TRBD1; CDR3 protein: CASSRRDRGEKLFF; CDR3 DNA: TGTGCCAGCAGCCGCCGGGACAGGGGTGAAAAACTGTTTTTT
J gene: TRBJ1-2; V gene: TRBV2; clone size: .; D gene: .; CDR3 protein: CASCETKRAEGYTF; CDR3 DNA: TGTGCCAGCTGCGAAACCAAGAGGGCAGAGGGCTACACCTTC
J gene: TRBJ2-1; V gene: TRBV12-3/TRBV12-4; clone size: .; D gene: .; CDR3 protein: CASTQSYNEQFF; CDR3 DNA: TGTGCCAGCACACAGTCCTACAATGAGCAGTTCTTC
J gene: TRBJ2-6; V gene: TRBV21-1; clone size: .; D gene: .; CDR3 protein: CASSKGPLAVLSGANVLTF; CDR3 DNA: TGTGCCAGCAGCAAAGGCCCACTAGCGGTCCTCTCTGGGGCCAACGTCCTGACTTTC
J gene: TRBJ2-2; V gene: TRBV28; clone size: .; D gene: TRBD1; CDR3 protein: CASSPRTGSNTGELFF; CDR3 DNA: TGTGCCAGCAGCCCTCGGACAGGATCAAACACCGGGGAGCTGTTTTTT